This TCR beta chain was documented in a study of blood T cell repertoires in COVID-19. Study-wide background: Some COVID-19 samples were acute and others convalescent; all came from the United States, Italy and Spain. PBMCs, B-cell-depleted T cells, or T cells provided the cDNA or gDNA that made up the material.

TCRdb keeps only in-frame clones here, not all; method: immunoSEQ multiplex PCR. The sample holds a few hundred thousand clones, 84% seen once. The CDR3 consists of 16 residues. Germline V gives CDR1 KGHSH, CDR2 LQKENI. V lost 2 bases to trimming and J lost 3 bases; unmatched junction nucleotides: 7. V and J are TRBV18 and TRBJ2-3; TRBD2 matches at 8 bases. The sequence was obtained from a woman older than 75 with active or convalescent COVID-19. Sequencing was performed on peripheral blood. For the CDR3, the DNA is TGTGCCAGCTCACCAATTCGGGGGGGCCAGACAGATACGCAGTATTTT. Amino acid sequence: CASSPIRGGQTDTQYF.